These T cell receptor beta chains were read from a single sample in a study of shared clonotypes between healthy human individuals. The protocol was immunoSEQ multiplex PCR, while the TCRdb copy is restricted to in-frame clones and leaves out a portion. The data show 2 million to 3 million clones, roughly 92% seen once. Sequencing was carried out using naive CD4+ T cells sorted from blood. The receptors originated from a man younger than 35 in good health. CDR3s include the opening cysteine and the closing phenylalanine or tryptophan. A D gene is named only where the DNA matches it firmly. Clone size is stated in some rows and not others, as once, few, many or a class when expanded.

size | J | D | V | CDR3 | DNA
- | TRBJ2-3 | - | TRBV9 | CASSTGPDEKQYF | TGTGCCAGCAGCACCGGTCCGGACGAGAAACAGTATTTT
- | TRBJ1-5 | TRBD1 | TRBV6-5 | CASSRDRLNQPQHF | TGTGCCAGCAGCCGGGACAGGCTCAATCAGCCCCAGCATTTT
- | TRBJ2-4 | - | TRBV20-1 | CTEEGKNIQYF | TGCACCGAGGAGGGAAAAAACATTCAGTACTTC
- | TRBJ1-4 | - | TRBV5-6 | CASSRPGANEKLFF | TGTGCCAGCAGCCGGCCGGGGGCTAATGAAAAACTGTTTTTT
- | TRBJ2-1 | - | TRBV5-6 | CASSMDGNSYNEQFF | TGTGCCAGCAGCATGGACGGAAATTCCTACAATGAGCAGTTCTTC
- | TRBJ2-1 | TRBD2 | TRBV30 | CAWTPSGLYNEQFF | TGTGCCTGGACACCTAGCGGGTTATACAATGAGCAGTTCTTC
- | TRBJ1-2 | - | TRBV10-2 | CASMAPLVYGYTF | TGCGCCAGCATGGCGCCTCTCGTCTATGGCTACACCTTC
- | TRBJ2-4 | TRBD1 | TRBV29-1 | CSVTAGTGVHIQYF | TGCAGCGTTACCGCCGGGACAGGGGTTCACATTCAGTACTTC
- | TRBJ1-2 | TRBD1 | TRBV5-1 | CASSVTGDNYGYTF | TGCGCCAGCAGCGTAACAGGGGATAACTATGGCTACACCTTC
- | TRBJ1-4 | - | TRBV7-9 | CASSLMGQFNEKLFF | TGTGCCAGCAGCCTCATGGGCCAGTTTAATGAAAAACTGTTTTTT
- | TRBJ2-2 | TRBD2 | TRBV7-2 | CASSLGALAGENGELFF | TGTGCCAGCAGCTTAGGGGCGCTAGCGGGAGAGAACGGGGAGCTGTTTTTT
- | TRBJ2-5 | TRBD1 | TRBV10-2 | CASSWDRGLETQYF | TGCGCCAGCAGTTGGGACAGGGGGTTAGAGACCCAGTACTTC
- | TRBJ2-7 | - | TRBV11-2 | CASSLGWQSAAYEQYF | TGTGCCAGCAGCTTAGGCTGGCAGTCCGCAGCCTACGAGCAGTACTTC
- | TRBJ2-1 | - | TRBV6-6 | CASRWDSNEQFF | TGTGCCAGCAGGTGGGACTCTAACGAGCAGTTCTTC
- | TRBJ1-2 | - | TRBV10-3 | CAISEDGLPGYTF | TGTGCCATCAGTGAGGACGGCCTTCCGGGCTACACCTTC
- | TRBJ2-2 | - | TRBV5-4 | CASREGVTNTGELFF | TGTGCCAGCAGGGAGGGAGTTACGAACACCGGGGAGCTGTTTTTT
few | TRBJ1-5 | - | TRBV7-2 | CASSLVGEGNQPQHF | TGTGCCAGCAGCTTAGTTGGAGAGGGCAATCAGCCCCAGCATTTT